The sequence of this TCR beta chain was determined in a study of shared clonotypes between healthy human individuals. Across the study: Each donor had three CD4 naive, three CD4 memory, two CD8 naive and one CD8 memory plate. General observations from the study: Represented diversity (both genetic and exposure-history) was limited by the small number of donors.

V lost 0 bases, J lost 0 bases, and 12 bases lay in between. The CDR3 contains 17 residues. From germline, CDR1 is MRHNA and CDR2 SNTAGT. Concerning this clone: What it binds is not known.

Assay used: immunoSEQ multiplex PCR; TCRdb lists only in-frame clones, some missing. The sample has a few hundred thousand clones, 97% seen once; the top ten hold 0.045% to 0.06%. The clonotype originates from a woman in her twenties or thirties in good health. The sequencing input was naive CD4+ T cells sorted from blood. Subset described: CD45RA+ positively selected. The V and J genes are TRBV6-4 and TRBJ1-3; a possible D gene is TRBD1 (5 bases). As DNA, the CDR3 is TGTGCCAGCAGTGACTCGATAGGGGAGGGCTCTGGAAACACCATATATTTT. This gives the protein CASSDSIGEGSGNTIYF.